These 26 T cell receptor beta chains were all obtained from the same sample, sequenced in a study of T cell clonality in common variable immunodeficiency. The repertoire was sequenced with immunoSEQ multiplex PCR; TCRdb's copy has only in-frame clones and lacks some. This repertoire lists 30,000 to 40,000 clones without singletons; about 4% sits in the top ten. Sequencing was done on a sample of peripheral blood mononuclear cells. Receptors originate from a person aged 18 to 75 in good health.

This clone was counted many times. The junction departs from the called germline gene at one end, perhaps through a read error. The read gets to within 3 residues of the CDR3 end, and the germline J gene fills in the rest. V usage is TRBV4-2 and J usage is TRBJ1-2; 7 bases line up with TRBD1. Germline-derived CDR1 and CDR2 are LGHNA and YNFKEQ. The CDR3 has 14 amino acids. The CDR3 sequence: CASSQDIKGAGYTF. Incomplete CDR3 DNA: TGCGCCAGCAGCCAAGATATTAAGGGGGCAGGC.

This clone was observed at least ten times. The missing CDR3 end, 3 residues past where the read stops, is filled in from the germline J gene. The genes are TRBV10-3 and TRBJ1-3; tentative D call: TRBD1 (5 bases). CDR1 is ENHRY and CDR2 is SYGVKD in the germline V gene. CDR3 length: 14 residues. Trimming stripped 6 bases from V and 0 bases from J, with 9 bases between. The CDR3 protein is CAIRTDLSGNTIYF. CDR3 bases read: TGTGCCATCAGGACAGATCTCTCTGGAAACACC.

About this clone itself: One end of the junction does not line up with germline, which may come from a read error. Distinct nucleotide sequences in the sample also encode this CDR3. The chain's CDR3 is CASNRRELRTGGSGNTIYF. The CDR3 DNA, read in part, is TGTGCCAGCAATCGCCGAGAGTTACGGACAGGGGGCTCTGGAAACACG. The chain links TRBV2 to TRBJ1-3, with TRBD1 matching 11 bases. The read is 3 residues too short to cover the CDR3 end, so that end is filled in from the germline J gene. The germline V gene has CDR1 SNHLY and CDR2 FYNNEI. This CDR3 region has 19 residues.

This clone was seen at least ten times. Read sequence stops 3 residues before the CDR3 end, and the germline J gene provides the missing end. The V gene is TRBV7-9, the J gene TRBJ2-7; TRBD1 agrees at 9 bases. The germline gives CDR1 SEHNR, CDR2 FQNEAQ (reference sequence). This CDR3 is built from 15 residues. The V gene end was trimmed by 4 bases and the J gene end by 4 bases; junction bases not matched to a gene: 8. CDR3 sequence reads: CASSSTGTGRYEQYF. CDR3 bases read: TGTGCCAGCAGCTCGACCGGGACAGGGAGGTACGAG.

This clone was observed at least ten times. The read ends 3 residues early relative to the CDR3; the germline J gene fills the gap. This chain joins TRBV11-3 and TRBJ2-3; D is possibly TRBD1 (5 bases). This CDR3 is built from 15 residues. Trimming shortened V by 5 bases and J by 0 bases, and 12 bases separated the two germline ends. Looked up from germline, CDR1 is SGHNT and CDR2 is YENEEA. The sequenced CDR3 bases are TGTGCCAGCAGCCGAAGGACATCTAGCACAGATACG. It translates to CASSRRTSSTDT. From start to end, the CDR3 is CASSRRTSSTDTQYF.

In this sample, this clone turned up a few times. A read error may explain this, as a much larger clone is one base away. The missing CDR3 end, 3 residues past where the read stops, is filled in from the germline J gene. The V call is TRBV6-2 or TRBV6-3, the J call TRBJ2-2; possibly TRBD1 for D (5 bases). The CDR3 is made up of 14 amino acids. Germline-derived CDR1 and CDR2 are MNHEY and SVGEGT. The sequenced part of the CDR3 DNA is TGTGCCAGCAGTTACAGCTCTGGGGCCAACGTG. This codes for CASSYSSGANV. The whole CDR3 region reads CASSYSSGANVLFF.

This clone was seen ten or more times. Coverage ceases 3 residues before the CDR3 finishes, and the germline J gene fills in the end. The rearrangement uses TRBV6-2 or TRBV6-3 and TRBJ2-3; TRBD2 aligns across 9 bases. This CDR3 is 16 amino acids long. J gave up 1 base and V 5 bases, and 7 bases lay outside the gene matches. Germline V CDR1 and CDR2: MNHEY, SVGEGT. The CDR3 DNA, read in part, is TGTGCCAGCAGTCTCCCTAGCGGGGTGGGCACAGATACG. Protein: CASSLPSGVGTDT. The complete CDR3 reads CASSLPSGVGTDTQYF.

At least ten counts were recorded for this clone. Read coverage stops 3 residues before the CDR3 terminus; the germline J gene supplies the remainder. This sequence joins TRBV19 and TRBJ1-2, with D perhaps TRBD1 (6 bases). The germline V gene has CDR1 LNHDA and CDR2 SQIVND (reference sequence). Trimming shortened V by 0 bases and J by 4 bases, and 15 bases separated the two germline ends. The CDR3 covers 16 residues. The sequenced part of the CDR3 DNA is TGTGCCAGTAGTATAGATCGAGGACAGCCAGTCTATGGC. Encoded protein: CASSIDRGQPVYG. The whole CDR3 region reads CASSIDRGQPVYGYTF.

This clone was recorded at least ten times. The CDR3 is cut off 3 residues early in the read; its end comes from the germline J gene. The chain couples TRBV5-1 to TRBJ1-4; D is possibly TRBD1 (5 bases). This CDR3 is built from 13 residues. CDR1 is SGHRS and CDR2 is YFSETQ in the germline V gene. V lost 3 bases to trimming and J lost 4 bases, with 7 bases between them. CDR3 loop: CASSSQGNEKLFF. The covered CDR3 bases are TGCGCCAGCAGCTCGCAGGGTAATGAAAAA.

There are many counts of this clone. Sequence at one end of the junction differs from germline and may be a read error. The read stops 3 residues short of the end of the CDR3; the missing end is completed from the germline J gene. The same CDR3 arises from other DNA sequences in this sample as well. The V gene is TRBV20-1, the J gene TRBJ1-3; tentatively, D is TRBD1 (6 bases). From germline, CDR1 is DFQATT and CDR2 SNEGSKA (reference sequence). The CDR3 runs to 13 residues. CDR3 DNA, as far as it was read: TGCAGTGCAATACAGGGCTCTGGAAACACT. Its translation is CSAIQGSGNT. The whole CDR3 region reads CSAIQGSGNTIYF.

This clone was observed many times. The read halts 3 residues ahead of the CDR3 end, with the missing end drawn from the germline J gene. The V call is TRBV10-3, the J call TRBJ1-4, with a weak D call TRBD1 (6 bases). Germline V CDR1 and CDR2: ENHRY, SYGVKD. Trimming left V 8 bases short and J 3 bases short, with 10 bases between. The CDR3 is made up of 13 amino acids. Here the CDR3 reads CAIRGAPNEKLFF. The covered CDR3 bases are TGTGCCATCCGGGGGGCGCCTAATGAAAAA.

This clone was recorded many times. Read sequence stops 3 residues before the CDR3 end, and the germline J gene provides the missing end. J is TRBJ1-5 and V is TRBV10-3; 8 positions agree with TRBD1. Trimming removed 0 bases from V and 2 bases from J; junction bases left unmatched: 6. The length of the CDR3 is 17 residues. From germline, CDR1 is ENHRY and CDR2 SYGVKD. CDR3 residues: CAISESAGGFGNQPQHF. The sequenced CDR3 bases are TGTGCCATCAGTGAGTCTGCAGGGGGCTTTGGCAATCAGCCC.

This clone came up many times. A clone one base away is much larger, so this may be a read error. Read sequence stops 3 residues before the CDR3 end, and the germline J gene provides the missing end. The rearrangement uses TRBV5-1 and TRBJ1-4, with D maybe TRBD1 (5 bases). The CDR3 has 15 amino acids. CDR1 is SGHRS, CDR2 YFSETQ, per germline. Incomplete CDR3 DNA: TGCGCCAGCAAATTGGAGGGCTATGGGGCCAACGTA. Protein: CASKLEGYGANV. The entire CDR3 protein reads CASKLEGYGANVLFF.

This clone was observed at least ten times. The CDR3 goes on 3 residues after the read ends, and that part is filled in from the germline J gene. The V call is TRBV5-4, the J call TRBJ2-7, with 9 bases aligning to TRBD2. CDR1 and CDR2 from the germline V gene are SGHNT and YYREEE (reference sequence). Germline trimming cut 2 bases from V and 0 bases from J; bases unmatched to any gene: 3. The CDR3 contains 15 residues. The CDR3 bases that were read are TGTGCCAGCAGCTTAGCGGGAGGTCTCTCCTACGAG. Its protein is CASSLAGGLSYE. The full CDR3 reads CASSLAGGLSYEQYF.

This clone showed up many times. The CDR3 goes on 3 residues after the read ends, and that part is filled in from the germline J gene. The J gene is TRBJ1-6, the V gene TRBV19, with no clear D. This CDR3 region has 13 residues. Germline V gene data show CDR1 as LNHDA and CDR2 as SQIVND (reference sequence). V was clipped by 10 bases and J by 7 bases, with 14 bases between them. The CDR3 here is CATSFAGNSPLHF. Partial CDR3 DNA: TGTGCCACCTCGTTTGCGGGGAATTCACCC.

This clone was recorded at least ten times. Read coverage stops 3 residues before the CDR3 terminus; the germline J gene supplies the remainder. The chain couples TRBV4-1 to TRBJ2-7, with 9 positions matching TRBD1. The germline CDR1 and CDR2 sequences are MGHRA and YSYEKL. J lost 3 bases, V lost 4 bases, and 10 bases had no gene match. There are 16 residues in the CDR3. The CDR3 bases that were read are TGCGCCAGCAGCCCTGGACAGGGGCCCGGCGGCTACGAG. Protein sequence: CASSPGQGPGGYE. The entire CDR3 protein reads CASSPGQGPGGYEQYF.

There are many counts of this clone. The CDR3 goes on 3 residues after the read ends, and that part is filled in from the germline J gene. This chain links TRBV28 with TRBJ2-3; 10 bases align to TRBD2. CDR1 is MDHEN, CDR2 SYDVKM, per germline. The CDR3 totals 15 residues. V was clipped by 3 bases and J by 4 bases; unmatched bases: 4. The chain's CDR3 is CASSFSGLAPDTQYF. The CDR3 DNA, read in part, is TGTGCCAGCAGTTTTTCGGGACTAGCGCCAGATACG.

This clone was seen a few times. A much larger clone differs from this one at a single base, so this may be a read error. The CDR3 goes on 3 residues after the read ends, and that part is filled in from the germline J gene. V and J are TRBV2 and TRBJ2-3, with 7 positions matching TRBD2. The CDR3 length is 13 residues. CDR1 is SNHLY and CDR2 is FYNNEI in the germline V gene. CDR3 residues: CASRRGGDQPQYF. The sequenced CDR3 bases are TGTGCCAGCAGGCGTGGGGGGGATCAGCCG. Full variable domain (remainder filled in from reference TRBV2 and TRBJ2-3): EPEVTQTPSHQVTQMGQEVILRCVPISNHLYFYWYRQILGQKVEFLVSFYNNEISEKSEIFDDQFSVERPDGSNFTLKIRSTKLEDSAMYFCASRRGGDQPQYFGPGTRLTVL.

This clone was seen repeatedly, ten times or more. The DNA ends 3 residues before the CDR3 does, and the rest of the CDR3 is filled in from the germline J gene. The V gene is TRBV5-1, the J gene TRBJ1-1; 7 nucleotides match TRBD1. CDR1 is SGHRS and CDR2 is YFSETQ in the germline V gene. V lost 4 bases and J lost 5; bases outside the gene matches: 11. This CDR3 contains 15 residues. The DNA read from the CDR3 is TGCGCCAGCAGCCCGGGGACAGTTGCAGGAACTGAA. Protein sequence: CASSPGTVAGTE. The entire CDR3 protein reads CASSPGTVAGTEAFF.

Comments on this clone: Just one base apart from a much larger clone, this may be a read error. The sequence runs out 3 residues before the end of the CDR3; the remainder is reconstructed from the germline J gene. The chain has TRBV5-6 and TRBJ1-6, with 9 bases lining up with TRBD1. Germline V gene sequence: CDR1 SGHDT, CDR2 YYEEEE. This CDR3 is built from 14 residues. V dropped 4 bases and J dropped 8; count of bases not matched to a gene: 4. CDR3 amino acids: CASSPDRGDSPLHF. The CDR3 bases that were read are TGTGCCAGCAGCCCGGACAGGGGTGATTCACCC.

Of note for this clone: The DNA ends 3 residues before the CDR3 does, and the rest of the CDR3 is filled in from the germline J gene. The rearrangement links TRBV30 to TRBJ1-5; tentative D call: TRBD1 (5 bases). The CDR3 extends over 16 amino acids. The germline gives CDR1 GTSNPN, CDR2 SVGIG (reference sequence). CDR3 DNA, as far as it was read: TGTGCCTGGAGGAAAAGAGCGGGGGGGAGCACAGATCCC. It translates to CAWRKRAGGSTDP. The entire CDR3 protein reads CAWRKRAGGSTDPQHF.

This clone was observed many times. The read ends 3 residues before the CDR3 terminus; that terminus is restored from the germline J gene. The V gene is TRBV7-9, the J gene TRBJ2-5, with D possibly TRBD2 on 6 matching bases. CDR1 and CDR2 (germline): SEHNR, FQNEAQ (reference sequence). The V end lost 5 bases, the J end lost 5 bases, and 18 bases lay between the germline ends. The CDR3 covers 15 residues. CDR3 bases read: TGTGCCAGCAGCCCCCGGCAGGGTCGGGGGGAGACC. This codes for CASSPRQGRGET. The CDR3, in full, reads CASSPRQGRGETQYF.

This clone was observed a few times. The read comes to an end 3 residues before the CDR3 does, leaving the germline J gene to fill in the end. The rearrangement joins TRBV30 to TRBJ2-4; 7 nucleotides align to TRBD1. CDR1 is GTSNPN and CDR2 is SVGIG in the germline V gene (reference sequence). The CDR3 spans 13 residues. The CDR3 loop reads CAWSVKGAGGQYF. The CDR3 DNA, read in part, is TGTGCCTGGAGTGTAAAGGGGGCGGGTGGT.

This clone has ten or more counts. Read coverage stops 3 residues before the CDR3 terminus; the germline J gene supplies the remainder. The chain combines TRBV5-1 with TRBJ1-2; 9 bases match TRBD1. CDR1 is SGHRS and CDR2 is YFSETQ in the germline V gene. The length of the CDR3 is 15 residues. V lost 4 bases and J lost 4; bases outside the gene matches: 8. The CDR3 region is CASSPRTGEGYGYTF. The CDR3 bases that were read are TGCGCCAGCAGCCCCCGGACAGGGGAGGGCTATGGC.

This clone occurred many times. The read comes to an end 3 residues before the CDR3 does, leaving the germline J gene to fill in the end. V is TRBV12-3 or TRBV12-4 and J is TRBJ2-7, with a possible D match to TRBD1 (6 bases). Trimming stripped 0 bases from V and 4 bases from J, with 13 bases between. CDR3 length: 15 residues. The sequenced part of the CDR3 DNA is TGTGCCAGCAGTTTAGCGCTAACAGGGACGTACGAG. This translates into CASSLALTGTYE. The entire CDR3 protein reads CASSLALTGTYEQYF.

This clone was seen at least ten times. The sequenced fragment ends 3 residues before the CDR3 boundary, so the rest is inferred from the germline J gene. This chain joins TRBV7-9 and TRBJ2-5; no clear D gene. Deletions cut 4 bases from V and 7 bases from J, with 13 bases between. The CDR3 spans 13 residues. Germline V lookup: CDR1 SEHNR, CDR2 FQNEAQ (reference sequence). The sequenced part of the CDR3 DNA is TGTGCCAGCAGCTCTCAGACCAGCGCGACC. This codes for CASSSQTSAT. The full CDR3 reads CASSSQTSATQYF.